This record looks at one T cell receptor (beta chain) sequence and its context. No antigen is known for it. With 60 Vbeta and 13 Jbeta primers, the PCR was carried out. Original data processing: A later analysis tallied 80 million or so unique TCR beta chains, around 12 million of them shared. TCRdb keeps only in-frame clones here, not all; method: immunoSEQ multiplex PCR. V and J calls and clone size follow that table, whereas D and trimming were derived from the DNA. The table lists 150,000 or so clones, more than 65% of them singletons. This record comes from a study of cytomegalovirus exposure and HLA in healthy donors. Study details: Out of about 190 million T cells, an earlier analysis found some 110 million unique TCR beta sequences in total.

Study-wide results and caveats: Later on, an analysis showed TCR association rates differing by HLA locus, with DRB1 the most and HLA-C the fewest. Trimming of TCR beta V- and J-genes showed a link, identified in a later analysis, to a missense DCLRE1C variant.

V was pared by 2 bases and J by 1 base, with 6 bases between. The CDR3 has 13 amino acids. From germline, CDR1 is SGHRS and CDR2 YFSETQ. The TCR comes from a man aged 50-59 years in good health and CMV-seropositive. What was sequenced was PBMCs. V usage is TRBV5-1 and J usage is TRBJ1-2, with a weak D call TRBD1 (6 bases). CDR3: CASSLQGNYGYTF. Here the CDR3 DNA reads TGCGCCAGCAGCTTACAGGGTAACTATGGCTACACCTTC.